The next 8 T cell receptor beta chains were all read from a single sample in a study of long-term antiretroviral therapy in people with HIV. Survey-level resolution applied to immunoSEQ assay v3.0. Clones were sequenced by immunoSEQ multiplex PCR, and TCRdb holds only the in-frame ones, with some missing. Of some 15,000 clones listed, around 90% are singletons. The input for sequencing was unsorted PBMCs, taken 6.2 years after starting antiretroviral therapy. All receptors derive from a man aged 35 to 55 with HIV.

The V and J genes are TRBV6-6 and TRBJ2-7; 11 bases align to TRBD1. V shed 5 bases, J shed 4 bases, and the junction held 1 base outside the gene matches. Germline assignment: CDR1 MNHNY and CDR2 SVGAGI (reference sequence). The CDR3 spans 13 residues. The CDR3 nucleotides are TGTGCCAGCAGTCGGGACAGGGGGTACGAGCAGTACTTC. This encodes CASSRDRGYEQYF.

V and J are TRBV5-6 and TRBJ2-7; maybe TRBD2 (6 bases). The CDR3 consists of 15 residues. In germline, CDR1 is SGHDT, CDR2 YYEEEE. Trimming pared 1 base from V and 5 bases from J, leaving 16 bases between. The CDR3 is CASSLSGVRLHEQYF. DNA of the CDR3: TGTGCCAGCAGCTTGTCGGGGGTAAGACTACACGAGCAGTACTTC. The full variable domain, in which reference TRBV5-6 and TRBJ2-7 provide the parts outside the CDR3, is DAGVTQSPTHLIKTRGQQVTLRCSPKSGHDTVSWYQQALGQGPQFIFQYYEEEERQRGNFPDRFSGHQFPNYSSELNVNALLLGDSALYLCASSLSGVRLHEQYFGPGTRLTVT.

This sequence joins TRBV4-3 and TRBJ2-3; tentative D call: TRBD1 (6 bases). The ends were cut back, 0 bases at V and 2 bases at J, with 15 bases in the middle. Germline CDR1 and CDR2: LGHNA and YSLEER. This CDR3 is built from 17 residues. CDR3 DNA: TGCGCCAGCAGCCAAGATACCAGGGGTATCCACACAGATACGCAGTATTTT. It yields the protein CASSQDTRGIHTDTQYF.

The chain is built from TRBV5-4 and TRBJ1-1; no definite D call. The germline gives CDR1 SGHNT, CDR2 YYREEE (reference sequence). The CDR3 runs 13 residues. The V end was cut by 0 bases, the J end by 3 bases, with 6 bases between. The chain's CDR3 is CASSLDAYTEAFF. The CDR3 DNA sequence: TGTGCCAGCAGCTTGGACGCCTACACTGAAGCTTTCTTT.

The chain couples TRBV28 to TRBJ2-5, with 9 positions matching TRBD1. There are 15 residues in the CDR3. With V trimmed by 6 bases and J by 1 base, 6 bases remained unmatched. Germline CDR1 and CDR2: MDHEN and SYDVKM. The CDR3 DNA follows: TGTGCCAGCAGAGTTGGACAGGGGCTCCAAGAGACCCAGTACTTC. Protein sequence: CASRVGQGLQETQYF.

In DNA form, the CDR3 reads TGCGCCAGCACCCCTTTCAGCTCCTACGAGCAGTACTTC. Amino acid sequence: CASTPFSSYEQYF. The chain joins TRBV10-2 to TRBJ2-5, with unresolved D. The tail of the sequence fits TRBJ2-7 better, so the J call may be wrong. Germline CDR1 is WSHSY and CDR2 is SAAADI. This CDR3 is 13 amino acids long.

The chain employs TRBV7-9 and TRBJ2-7, with 7 bases matching TRBD2. Per the germline V gene, CDR1 is SEHNR and CDR2 is FQNEAQ (reference sequence). CDR3 length: 13 amino acids. V was pared by 1 base and J by 7 bases, with 4 bases of the junction left unmatched. The CDR3 sequence: CASSLVVGGEQYF. The DNA for the CDR3 is TGTGCCAGCAGCTTAGTAGTGGGAGGGGAGCAGTACTTC. The entire variable domain, with the rest obtained from reference TRBV7-9 and TRBJ2-7, is as follows: DTGVSQNPRHKITKRGQNVTFRCDPISEHNRLYWYRQTLGQGPEFLTYFQNEAQLEKSRLLSDRFSAERPKGSFSTLEIQRTEQGDSAMYLCASSLVVGGEQYFGPGTRLTVT.

V and J are TRBV5-5 and TRBJ2-7; D may correspond to TRBD1 or TRBD2 (5 bases each). This CDR3 has 13 amino acids. The germline V and J ends were trimmed by 4 bases and 3 bases, with 11 bases remaining between them. The V gene's germline CDR1 is SGHKS and CDR2 YYEKEE (reference sequence). CDR3 nucleotide sequence: TGTGCCAGCAGCATACGGGACGACTACGAGCAGTACTTC. It encodes CASSIRDDYEQYF.